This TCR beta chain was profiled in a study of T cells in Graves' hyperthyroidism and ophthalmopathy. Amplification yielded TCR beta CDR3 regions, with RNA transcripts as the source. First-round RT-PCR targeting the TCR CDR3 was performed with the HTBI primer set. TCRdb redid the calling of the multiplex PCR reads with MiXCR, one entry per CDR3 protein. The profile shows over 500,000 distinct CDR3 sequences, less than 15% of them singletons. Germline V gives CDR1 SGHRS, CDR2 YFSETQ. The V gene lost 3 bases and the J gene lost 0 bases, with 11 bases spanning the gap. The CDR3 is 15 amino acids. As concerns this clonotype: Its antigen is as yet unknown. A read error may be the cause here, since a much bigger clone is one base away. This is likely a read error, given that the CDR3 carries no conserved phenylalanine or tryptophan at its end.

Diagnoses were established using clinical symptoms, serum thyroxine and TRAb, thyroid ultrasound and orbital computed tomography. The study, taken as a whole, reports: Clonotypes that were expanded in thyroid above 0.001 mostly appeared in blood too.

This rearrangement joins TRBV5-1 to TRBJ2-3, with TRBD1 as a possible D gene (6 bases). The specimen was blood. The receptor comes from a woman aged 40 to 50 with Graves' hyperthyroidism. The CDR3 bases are TGCGCCAGCAGCTCCATGGGGGCTAGCACAGATACGCAGTATGTT. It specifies CASSSMGASTDTQYV.